This note documents a single T cell receptor (beta chain) sequence. Original analysis: Estimates of nucleated cell counts were drawn from the amplification of reference gene primers. The table came from immunoSEQ multiplex PCR; TCRdb's copy has only in-frame clones and leaves some out. From that table come the V and J calls and clone size; the DNA was used to work out D and trimming. The profile shows more than 200,000 clones, approximately 88% of them singletons. This record comes from a study of blood T cell repertoires in COVID-19. About the study: T cells, B-cell-depleted T cells, or PBMCs provided the cDNA or gDNA that served as material.

V lost 3 bases to trimming and J lost 5 bases, with 10 bases between them. CDR3 size: 13 residues. Germline CDR1 reads MRHNA; CDR2 reads SNTAGT. This clonotype was obtained from a middle-aged man with acute or convalescent COVID-19. The rearrangement links TRBV6-4 to TRBJ2-5; D is unclear. Sample: peripheral blood. DNA of the CDR3: TGTGCCAGCAGTGAACCTAATATGGAGACCCAGTACTTC. Residues: CASSEPNMETQYF.